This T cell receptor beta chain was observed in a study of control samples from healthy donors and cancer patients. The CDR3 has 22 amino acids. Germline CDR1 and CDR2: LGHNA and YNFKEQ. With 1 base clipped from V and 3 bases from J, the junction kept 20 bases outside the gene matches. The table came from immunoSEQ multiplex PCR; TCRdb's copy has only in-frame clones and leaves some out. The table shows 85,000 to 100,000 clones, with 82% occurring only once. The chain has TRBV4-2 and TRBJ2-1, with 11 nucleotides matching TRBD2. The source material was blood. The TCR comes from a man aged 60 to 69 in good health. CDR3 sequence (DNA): TGTGCCAGCAGCCAAGCCCCCCCTAGCGGGGGGCTGATACCCTGGGGCTACAATGAGCAGTTCTTC. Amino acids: CASSQAPPSGGLIPWGYNEQFF.